This T cell receptor beta chain was found in a study of blood T cell repertoires in COVID-19. Overall study context: In each case, the material was cDNA or gDNA derived from T cells, B-cell-depleted T cells, or PBMCs.

Clones were read by immunoSEQ multiplex PCR, and TCRdb kept only the in-frame ones, dropping some. The table records some 190,000 clones, nearly 80% of them present only once. Exposed volunteers were people who met a COVID-19 case within 2 weeks before study entry. This receptor was identified in a man in his 60s who had been exposed to COVID-19. Material: PBMCs or T cells enriched from blood (not recorded which).

The CDR3 protein is CASSSAPGLAGVTYNEQFF. CDR3 bases: TGTGCCAGCAGCTCTGCGCCGGGACTAGCGGGAGTTACCTACAATGAGCAGTTCTTC. The chain links TRBV7-3 to TRBJ2-1; 14 nucleotides agree with TRBD2. V lost 4 bases, J lost 2 bases, and 10 bases stayed unmatched. The CDR3 is 19 amino acids. Germline V lookup: CDR1 SGHTA, CDR2 FQGTGA.